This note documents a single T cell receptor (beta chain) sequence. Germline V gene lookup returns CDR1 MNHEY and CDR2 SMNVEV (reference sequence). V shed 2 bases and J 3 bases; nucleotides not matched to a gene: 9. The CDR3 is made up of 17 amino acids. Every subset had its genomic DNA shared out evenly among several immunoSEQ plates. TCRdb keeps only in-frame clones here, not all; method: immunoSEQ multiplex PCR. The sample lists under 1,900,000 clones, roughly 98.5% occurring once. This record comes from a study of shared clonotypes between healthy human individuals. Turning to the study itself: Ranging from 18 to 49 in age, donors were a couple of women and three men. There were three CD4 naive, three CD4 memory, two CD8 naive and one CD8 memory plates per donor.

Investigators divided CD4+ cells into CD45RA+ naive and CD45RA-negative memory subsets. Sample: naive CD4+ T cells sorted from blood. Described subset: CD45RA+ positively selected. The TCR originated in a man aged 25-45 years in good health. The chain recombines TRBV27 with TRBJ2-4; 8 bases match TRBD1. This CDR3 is CASSLPRTGTDKNIQYF. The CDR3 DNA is TGTGCCAGCAGTTTACCCCGGACAGGGACCGACAAAAACATTCAGTACTTC.